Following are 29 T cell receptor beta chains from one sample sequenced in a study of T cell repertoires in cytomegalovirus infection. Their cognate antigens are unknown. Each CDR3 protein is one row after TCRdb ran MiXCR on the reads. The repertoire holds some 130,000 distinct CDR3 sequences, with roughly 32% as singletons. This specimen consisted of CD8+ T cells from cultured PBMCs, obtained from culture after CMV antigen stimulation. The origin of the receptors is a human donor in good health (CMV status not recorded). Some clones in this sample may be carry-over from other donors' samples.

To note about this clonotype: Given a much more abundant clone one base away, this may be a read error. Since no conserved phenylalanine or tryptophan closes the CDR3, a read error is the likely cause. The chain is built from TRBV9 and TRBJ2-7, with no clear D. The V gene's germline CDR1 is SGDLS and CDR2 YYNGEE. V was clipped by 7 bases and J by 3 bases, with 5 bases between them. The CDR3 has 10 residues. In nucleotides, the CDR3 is TGTGCCAGCGGCGACTACGAGCAGTACTCC. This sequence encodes CASGDYEQYS.

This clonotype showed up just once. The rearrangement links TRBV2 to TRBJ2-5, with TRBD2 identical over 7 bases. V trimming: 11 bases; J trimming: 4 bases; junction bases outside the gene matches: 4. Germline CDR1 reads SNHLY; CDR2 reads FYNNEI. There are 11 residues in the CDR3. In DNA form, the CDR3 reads TGTGCCTGGGGCGGGGGAGAGACCCAGTACTTC. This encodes CAWGGGETQYF.

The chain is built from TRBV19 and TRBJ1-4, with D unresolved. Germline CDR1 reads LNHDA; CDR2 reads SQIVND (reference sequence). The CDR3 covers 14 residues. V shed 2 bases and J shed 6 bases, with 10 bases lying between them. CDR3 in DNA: TGTGCCAGTAGTATACGAGGATTGGATGAAAAACTGTTTTTT. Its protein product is CASSIRGLDEKLFF.

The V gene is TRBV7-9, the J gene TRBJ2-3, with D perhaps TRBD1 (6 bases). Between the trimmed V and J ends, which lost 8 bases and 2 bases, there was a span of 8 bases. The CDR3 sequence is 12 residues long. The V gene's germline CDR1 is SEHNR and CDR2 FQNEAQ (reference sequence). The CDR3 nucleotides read TGTGCCAGCGACAGGAACACAGATACGCAGTATTTT. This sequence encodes CASDRNTDTQYF.

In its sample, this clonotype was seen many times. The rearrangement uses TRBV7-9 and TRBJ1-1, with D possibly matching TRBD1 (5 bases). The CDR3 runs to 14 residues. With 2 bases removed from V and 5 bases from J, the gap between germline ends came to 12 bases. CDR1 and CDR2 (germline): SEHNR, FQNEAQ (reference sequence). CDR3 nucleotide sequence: TGTGCCAGCAGCTTAATCCCAGGGAAGACTGAAGCTTTCTTT. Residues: CASSLIPGKTEAFF.

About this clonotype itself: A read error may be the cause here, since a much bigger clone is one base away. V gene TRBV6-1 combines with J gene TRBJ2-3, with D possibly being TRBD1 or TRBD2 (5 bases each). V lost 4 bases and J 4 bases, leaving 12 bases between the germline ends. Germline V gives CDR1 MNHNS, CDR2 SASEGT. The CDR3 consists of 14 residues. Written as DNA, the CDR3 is TGTGCCAGCAGTGCGGCTAGCAGGGCAGATACGCAGTATTTT. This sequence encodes CASSAASRADTQYF.

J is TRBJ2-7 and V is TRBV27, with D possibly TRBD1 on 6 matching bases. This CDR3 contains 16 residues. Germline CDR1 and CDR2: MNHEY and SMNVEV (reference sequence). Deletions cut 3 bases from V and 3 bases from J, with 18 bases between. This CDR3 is CASSFLLTGSRYEQYF. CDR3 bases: TGTGCCAGCAGTTTCCTCCTAACAGGGTCCCGCTACGAGCAGTACTTC.

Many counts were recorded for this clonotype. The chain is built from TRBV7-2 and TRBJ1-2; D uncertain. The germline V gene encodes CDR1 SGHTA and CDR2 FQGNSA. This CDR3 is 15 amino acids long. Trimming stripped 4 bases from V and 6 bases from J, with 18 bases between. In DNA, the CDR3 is TGTGCCAGCAGCTCACCCGGGTCGGGGAAGGATGGCTACACCTTC. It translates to CASSSPGSGKDGYTF.

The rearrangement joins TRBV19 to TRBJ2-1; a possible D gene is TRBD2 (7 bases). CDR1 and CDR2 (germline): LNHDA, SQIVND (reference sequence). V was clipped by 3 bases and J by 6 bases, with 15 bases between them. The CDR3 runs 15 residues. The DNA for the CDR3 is TGTGCCAGTAGTATGATTTCGGGGGGCCGCAATGAGCAGTTCTTC. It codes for CASSMISGGRNEQFF.

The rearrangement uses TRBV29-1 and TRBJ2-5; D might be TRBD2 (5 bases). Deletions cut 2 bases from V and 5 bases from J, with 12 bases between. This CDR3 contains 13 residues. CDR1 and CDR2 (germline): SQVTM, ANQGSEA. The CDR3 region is CSVELFGGETQYF. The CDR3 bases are TGCAGCGTTGAATTGTTCGGCGGGGAGACCCAGTACTTC.

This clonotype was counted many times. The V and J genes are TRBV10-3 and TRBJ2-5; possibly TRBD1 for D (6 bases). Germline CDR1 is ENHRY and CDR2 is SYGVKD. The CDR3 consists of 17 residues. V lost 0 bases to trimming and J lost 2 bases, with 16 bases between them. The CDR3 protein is CAISESAGDWGQETQYF. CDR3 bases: TGTGCCATCAGTGAGTCGGCAGGGGATTGGGGACAAGAGACCCAGTACTTC.

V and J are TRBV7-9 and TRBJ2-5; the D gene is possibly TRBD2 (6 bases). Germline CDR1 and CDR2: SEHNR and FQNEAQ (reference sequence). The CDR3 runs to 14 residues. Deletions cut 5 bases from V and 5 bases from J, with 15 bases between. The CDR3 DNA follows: TGTGCCAGCAGCCCCCCGGGGGTCGTGGAGACCCAGTACTTC. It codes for CASSPPGVVETQYF.

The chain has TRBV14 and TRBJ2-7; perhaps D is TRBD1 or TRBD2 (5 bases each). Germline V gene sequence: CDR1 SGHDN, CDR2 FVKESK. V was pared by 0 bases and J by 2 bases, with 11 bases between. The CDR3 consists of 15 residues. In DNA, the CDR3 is TGTGCCAGCAGCCAAGAGAGGGGAAGAGCCTACGAGCAGTACTTC. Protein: CASSQERGRAYEQYF.

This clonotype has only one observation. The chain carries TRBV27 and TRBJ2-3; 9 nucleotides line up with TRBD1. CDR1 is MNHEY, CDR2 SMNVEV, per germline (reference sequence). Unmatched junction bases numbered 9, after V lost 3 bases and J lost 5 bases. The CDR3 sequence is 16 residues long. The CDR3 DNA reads TGTGCCAGCAGTTTGATGGGACAGGGTCTTGGAGATACGCAGTATTTT. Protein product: CASSLMGQGLGDTQYF.

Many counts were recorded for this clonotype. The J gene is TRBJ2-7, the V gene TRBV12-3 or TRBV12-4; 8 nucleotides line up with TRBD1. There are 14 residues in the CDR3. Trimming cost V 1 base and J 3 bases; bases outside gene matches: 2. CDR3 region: CASSLGQGNYEQYF. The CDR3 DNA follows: TGTGCCAGCAGTTTAGGACAGGGGAACTACGAGCAGTACTTC.

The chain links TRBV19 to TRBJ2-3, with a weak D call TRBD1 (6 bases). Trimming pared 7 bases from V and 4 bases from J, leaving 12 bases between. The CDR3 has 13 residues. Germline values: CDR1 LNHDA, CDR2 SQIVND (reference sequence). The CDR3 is CASISSGADTQYF. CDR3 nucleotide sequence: TGTGCCAGTATTTCGTCAGGGGCAGATACGCAGTATTTT.

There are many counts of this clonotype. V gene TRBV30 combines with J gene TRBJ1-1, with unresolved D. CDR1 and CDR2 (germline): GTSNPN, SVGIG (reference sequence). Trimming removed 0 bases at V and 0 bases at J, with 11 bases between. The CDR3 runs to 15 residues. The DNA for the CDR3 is TGTGCCTGGAGTGTGTGGGGATCAATGAACACTGAAGCTTTCTTT. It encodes CAWSVWGSMNTEAFF.

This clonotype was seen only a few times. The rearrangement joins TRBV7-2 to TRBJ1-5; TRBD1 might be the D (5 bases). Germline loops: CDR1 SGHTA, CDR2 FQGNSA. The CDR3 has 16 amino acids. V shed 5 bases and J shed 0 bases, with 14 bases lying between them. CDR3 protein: CASSEDSINSNQPQHF. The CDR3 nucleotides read TGTGCCAGCAGCGAAGACAGTATTAATAGCAATCAGCCCCAGCATTTT.

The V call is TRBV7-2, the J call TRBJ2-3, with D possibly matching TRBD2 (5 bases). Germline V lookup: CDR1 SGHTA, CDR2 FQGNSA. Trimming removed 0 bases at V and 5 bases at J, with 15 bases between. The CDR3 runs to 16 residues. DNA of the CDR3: TGTGCCAGCAGCTTAGCGAGGGAACTAATGGTAGATACGCAGTATTTT. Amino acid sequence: CASSLARELMVDTQYF.

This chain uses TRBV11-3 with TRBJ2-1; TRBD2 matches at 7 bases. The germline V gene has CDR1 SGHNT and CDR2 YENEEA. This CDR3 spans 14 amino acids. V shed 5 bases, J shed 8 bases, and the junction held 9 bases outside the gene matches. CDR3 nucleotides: TGTGCCAGCAGCCCTAGTGGGGAGGGCGATGAGCAGTTCTTC. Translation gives CASSPSGEGDEQFF.

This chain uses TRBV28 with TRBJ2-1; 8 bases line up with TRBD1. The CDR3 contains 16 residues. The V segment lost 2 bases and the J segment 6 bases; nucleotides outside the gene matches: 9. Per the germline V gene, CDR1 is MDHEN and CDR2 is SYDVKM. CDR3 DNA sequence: TGTGCCAGCAGTTTACCCGGACAGGGTTCTTCCAATGAGCAGTTCTTC. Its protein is CASSLPGQGSSNEQFF.

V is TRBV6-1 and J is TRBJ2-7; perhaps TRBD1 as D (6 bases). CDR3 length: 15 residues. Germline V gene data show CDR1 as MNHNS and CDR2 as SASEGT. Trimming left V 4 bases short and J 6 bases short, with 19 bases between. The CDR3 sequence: CASSGLWQGWVEQYF. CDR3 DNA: TGTGCCAGCAGTGGGTTGTGGCAGGGGTGGGTCGAGCAGTACTTC.

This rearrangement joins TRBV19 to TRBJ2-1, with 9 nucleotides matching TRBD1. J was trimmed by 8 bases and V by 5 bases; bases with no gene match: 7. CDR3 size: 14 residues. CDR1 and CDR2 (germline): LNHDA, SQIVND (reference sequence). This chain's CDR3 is CASSPHRGQDEQFF. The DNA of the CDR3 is TGTGCCAGTAGTCCGCACAGGGGGCAGGATGAGCAGTTCTTC.

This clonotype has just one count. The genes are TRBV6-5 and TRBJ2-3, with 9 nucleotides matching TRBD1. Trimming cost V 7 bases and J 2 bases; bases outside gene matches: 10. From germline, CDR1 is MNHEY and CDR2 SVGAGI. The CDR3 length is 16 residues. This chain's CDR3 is CASIRDRESDTDTQYF. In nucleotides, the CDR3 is TGTGCCAGCATCCGGGACAGGGAGAGTGACACAGATACGCAGTATTTT.

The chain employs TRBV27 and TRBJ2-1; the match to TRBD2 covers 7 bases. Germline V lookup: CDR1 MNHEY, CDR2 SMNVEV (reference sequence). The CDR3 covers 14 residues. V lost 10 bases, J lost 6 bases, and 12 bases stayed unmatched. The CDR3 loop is CATSPGTTLNEQFF. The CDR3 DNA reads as TGTGCCACTTCACCCGGGACTACCCTCAATGAGCAGTTCTTC.

This CDR3 reads CSARDIERANNEQFF. CDR3 nucleotide sequence: TGCAGTGCTAGAGATATAGAGCGGGCCAACAATGAGCAGTTCTTC. The chain uses TRBV20-1 and TRBJ2-1; maybe TRBD2 (6 bases). V lost 0 bases, J lost 5 bases, and 14 bases lay in between. CDR1 and CDR2 (germline): DFQATT, SNEGSKA (reference sequence). This CDR3 is built from 15 residues.

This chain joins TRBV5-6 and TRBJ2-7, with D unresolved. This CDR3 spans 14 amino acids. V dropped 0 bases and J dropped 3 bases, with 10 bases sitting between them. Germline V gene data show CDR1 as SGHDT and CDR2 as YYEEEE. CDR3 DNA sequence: TGTGCCAGCAGCTTGGGGTCTAAGAACTACGAGCAGTACTTC. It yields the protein CASSLGSKNYEQYF.

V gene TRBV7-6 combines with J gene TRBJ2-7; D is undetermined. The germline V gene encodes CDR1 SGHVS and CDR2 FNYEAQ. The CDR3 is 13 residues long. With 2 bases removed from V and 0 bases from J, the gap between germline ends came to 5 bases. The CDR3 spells CASSLSISYEQYF. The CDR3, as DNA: TGTGCCAGCAGCTTATCGATCTCCTACGAGCAGTACTTC.

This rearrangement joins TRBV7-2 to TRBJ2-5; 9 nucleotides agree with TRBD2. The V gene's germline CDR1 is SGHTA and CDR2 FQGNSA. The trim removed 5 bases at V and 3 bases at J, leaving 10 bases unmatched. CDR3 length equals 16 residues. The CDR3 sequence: CASSPAGIAGEETQYF. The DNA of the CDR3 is TGTGCCAGCAGCCCGGCGGGGATAGCGGGGGAAGAGACCCAGTACTTC.